This passage covers 24 T cell receptor beta chains from one sample sequenced in a study of CD8 T cells in acute hepatitis C reinfection. Here immunoSEQ multiplex PCR was the method, and the copy in TCRdb shows in-frame clones only, minus some. The table has approximately 40,000 clones, over 75% seen once; the top ten hold 9.5% to 13%. Time point of the sample: naive CD8 control sorted from an acute-time-point sample. Source material: naive CD8+ T cells from PBMCs. These receptors were taken from a woman younger than 35 who spontaneously cleared hepatitis C infection.

The V gene is TRBV27, the J gene TRBJ2-5; D may be TRBD1 (5 bases). Looked up from germline, CDR1 is MNHEY and CDR2 is SMNVEV (reference sequence). This CDR3 is 12 amino acids long. The V end lost 5 bases, the J end lost 5 bases, and 9 bases lay between the germline ends. CDR3 region: CASSPQGETQYF. The CDR3 nucleotides read TGTGCCAGCAGTCCGCAGGGTGAGACCCAGTACTTC.

The chain has TRBV6-6 and TRBJ1-5; D gene ambiguous. From germline, CDR1 is MNHNY and CDR2 SVGAGI (reference sequence). V lost 0 bases and J lost 0, with 9 bases in between. The CDR3 length is 16 residues. CDR3 coding DNA: TGTGCCAGCAGTTACTCGATGGGTAATAGCAATCAGCCCCAGCATTTT. Protein: CASSYSMGNSNQPQHF.

V usage is TRBV29-1 and J usage is TRBJ2-6; possibly TRBD2 for D (6 bases). The CDR3 consists of 18 residues. V lost 2 bases and J 0 bases, leaving 17 bases between the germline ends. Germline V gene sequence: CDR1 SQVTM, CDR2 ANQGSEA. CDR3 loop: CSVESSLRDLSGANVLTF. The CDR3 DNA follows: TGCAGCGTTGAAAGCAGCTTGCGGGACCTCTCTGGGGCCAACGTCCTGACTTTC.

For this clone: Other DNA sequences in the same sample also yield this CDR3. V and J are TRBV27 and TRBJ2-7; 8 bases are a match to TRBD1. Germline V lookup: CDR1 MNHEY, CDR2 SMNVEV (reference sequence). This CDR3 has 14 amino acids. The ends lost 3 bases at V and 4 bases at J; junction bases unmatched: 5. CDR3 nucleotide sequence: TGTGCCAGCAGTTTGGCAGGGGGCTTATACGAGCAGTACTTC. It encodes CASSLAGGLYEQYF.

The rearrangement links TRBV9 to TRBJ2-3; D not certain. Trimming cost V 0 bases and J 3 bases, with 8 bases left between them. Germline loops: CDR1 SGDLS, CDR2 YYNGEE. The CDR3 consists of 14 residues. As DNA, the CDR3 is TGTGCCAGCAGCGTAGTGTCCGGTACAGATACGCAGTATTTT. Its translation is CASSVVSGTDTQYF.

The chain is built from TRBV6-6 and TRBJ2-3; D unclear. V lost 5 bases and J 6 bases, leaving 15 bases between the germline ends. This CDR3 contains 14 residues. Looked up from germline, CDR1 is MNHNY and CDR2 is SVGAGI (reference sequence). CDR3 bases: TGTGCCAGCAGTCCCACATCCCAATCGGATACGCAGTATTTT. This sequence encodes CASSPTSQSDTQYF.

The V and J genes are TRBV10-3 and TRBJ2-3, with D perhaps TRBD1 (5 bases). Germline V gene sequence: CDR1 ENHRY, CDR2 SYGVKD. There are 13 residues in the CDR3. V was pared by 6 bases and J by 3 bases, with 10 bases between. The CDR3 reads CAIRTEYTDTQYF. CDR3 sequence (DNA): TGTGCCATCAGGACAGAGTATACAGATACGCAGTATTTT.

As concerns this clone: The sample contains more than one DNA sequence encoding this CDR3. The V call is TRBV9, the J call TRBJ2-7, with a possible D match to TRBD2 (5 bases). Germline V lookup: CDR1 SGDLS, CDR2 YYNGEE. Trimming cost V 0 bases and J 0 bases, with 7 bases left between them. This CDR3 region has 14 residues. In DNA form, the CDR3 reads TGTGCCAGCAGCGTAGGAGGGAGCTCCTACGAGCAGTACTTC. This gives the protein CASSVGGSSYEQYF.

The V call is TRBV27, the J call TRBJ2-7; no definite D call. V lost 1 base to trimming and J lost 0 bases, with 7 bases between them. This CDR3 contains 14 residues. CDR1 and CDR2 from the germline V gene are MNHEY and SMNVEV (reference sequence). CDR3 sequence reads: CASSLFAHSYEQYF. The CDR3, as DNA: TGTGCCAGCAGTTTATTTGCCCACTCCTACGAGCAGTACTTC.

As concerns this clone: The junction and the germline gene differ at one end; a read error may be behind it. The V gene is TRBV7-2, the J gene TRBJ1-4, with a tentative D call TRBD1 (5 bases). The CDR3 loop spans 17 amino acids. CDR1 SGHTA and CDR2 FQGNSA come from the germline V gene. This chain's CDR3 is CASRLGPQQVANEKLFF. CDR3 coding DNA: TGTGCCAGCAGATTAGGTCCCCAACAGGTCGCTAATGAAAAACTGTTTTTT.

This chain joins TRBV10-3 and TRBJ2-3; 12 nucleotides align to TRBD2. In germline, CDR1 is ENHRY, CDR2 SYGVKD. The ends lost 10 bases at V and 0 bases at J; junction bases unmatched: 5. The CDR3 runs to 15 residues. The CDR3 protein is CASKGLAGSTDTQYF. The CDR3 nucleotides read TGTGCCAGTAAAGGACTAGCGGGAAGCACAGATACGCAGTATTTT.

With respect to this clone: It is unclear where the CDR3 begins or ends on the DNA, so no DNA is shown, and the CDR3 is as TCRdb lists it. V gene TRBV5-1 combines with J gene TRBJ2-5; TRBD2 is taken as the D call from the table, unchecked against the DNA. Germline CDR1 reads SGHRS; CDR2 reads YFSETQ. Including both end residues, the CDR3 is 15 amino acids long. CDR3 protein: CASSLTFGLQETQYF.

The chain combines TRBV6-5 with TRBJ2-5; 7 nucleotides agree with TRBD1. CDR3 size: 14 residues. Germline V gene data show CDR1 as MNHEY and CDR2 as SVGAGI. V shed 7 bases and J 5 bases; nucleotides not matched to a gene: 10. The CDR3 region is CASTEGALRETQYF. DNA of the CDR3: TGTGCCAGCACCGAGGGGGCTTTAAGGGAGACCCAGTACTTC.

This sequence joins TRBV27 and TRBJ2-3; 14 nucleotides agree with TRBD2. Germline V gives CDR1 MNHEY, CDR2 SMNVEV (reference sequence). Trimming cost V 5 bases and J 4 bases; bases outside gene matches: 5. The CDR3 sequence is 16 residues long. CDR3 nucleotide sequence: TGTGCCAGCAGTCCGGGGACTAGCGGGAGCGCAGATACGCAGTATTTT. Protein product: CASSPGTSGSADTQYF.

This clone appeared a few times. The V call is TRBV11-2, the J call TRBJ2-7; TRBD1 is a possible D gene (5 bases). V lost 7 bases and J 2 bases, leaving 12 bases between the germline ends. This CDR3 is 13 amino acids long. The germline V gene encodes CDR1 SGHAT and CDR2 FQNNGV. The CDR3 coding sequence is TGTGCCAGCAACCCACAGGAAGCCTACGAGCAGTACTTC. Its translation is CASNPQEAYEQYF. The full variable domain, its missing parts supplied by reference TRBV11-2 and TRBJ2-7, is EAGVAQSPRYKIIEKRQSVAFWCNPISGHATLYWYQQILGQGPKLLIQFQNNGVVDDSQLPKDRFSAERLKGVDSTLKIQPAKLEDSAVYLCASNPQEAYEQYFGPGTRLTVT.

This chain uses TRBV7-9 with TRBJ2-7; TRBD2 aligns across 10 bases. Germline V lookup: CDR1 SEHNR, CDR2 FQNEAQ (reference sequence). There are 18 residues in the CDR3. The ends lost 5 bases at V and 5 bases at J; junction bases unmatched: 18. The CDR3 reads CASSPRASGSSSFHEQYF. The DNA of the CDR3 is TGTGCCAGCAGCCCGCGAGCTAGCGGGAGCTCCTCTTTCCACGAGCAGTACTTC. Drawing the rest from reference TRBV7-9 and TRBJ2-7, the complete variable domain is DTGVSQNPRHKITKRGQNVTFRCDPISEHNRLYWYRQTLGQGPEFLTYFQNEAQLEKSRLLSDRFSAERPKGSFSTLEIQRTEQGDSAMYLCASSPRASGSSSFHEQYFGPGTRLTVT.

In this sample, this clone turned up a few times. This chain connects TRBV27 to TRBJ2-7, with 7 bases aligning to TRBD1. This CDR3 is built from 14 residues. V was clipped by 3 bases and J by 2 bases; unmatched bases: 4. Germline V gives CDR1 MNHEY, CDR2 SMNVEV (reference sequence). This CDR3 reads CASSFTTGTYEQYF. Written as DNA, the CDR3 is TGTGCCAGCAGTTTCACGACAGGGACCTACGAGCAGTACTTC.

This chain links TRBV27 with TRBJ1-4, with D possibly matching TRBD1 (6 bases). The V and J ends lost 1 base and 8 bases respectively, with 11 bases between them. Germline V CDR1 and CDR2: MNHEY, SMNVEV (reference sequence). This CDR3 is built from 14 residues. The CDR3 nucleotides are TGTGCCAGCAGTTTATATGGGGGCCCCGAAAAACTGTTTTTT. Translation gives CASSLYGGPEKLFF.

The V and J genes are TRBV19 and TRBJ2-1, with D perhaps matching TRBD1 or TRBD2 (6 bases each). Trimming took 9 bases from V and 0 from J, leaving 15 bases between them. Germline assignment: CDR1 LNHDA and CDR2 SQIVND (reference sequence). There are 15 residues in the CDR3. The CDR3 DNA reads TGTGCCAGCGACAAGGGGGGAAGCTCCTACAATGAGCAGTTCTTC. It specifies CASDKGGSSYNEQFF.

The chain carries TRBV27 and TRBJ1-4; the D is unclear. Germline CDR1 reads MNHEY; CDR2 reads SMNVEV (reference sequence). The CDR3 extends over 13 amino acids. Trimming shortened V by 2 bases and J by 6 bases, and 7 bases separated the two germline ends. The CDR3 DNA is TGTGCCAGCAGTTTAGTTGGGGATGAAAAACTGTTTTTT. It translates to CASSLVGDEKLFF.

This clone was counted between two and nine times. The chain carries TRBV27 and TRBJ2-7; 10 nucleotides line up with TRBD1. Per the germline V gene, CDR1 is MNHEY and CDR2 is SMNVEV (reference sequence). Trimming at V came to 5 bases and at J to 7 bases, leaving 5 bases not matched to a gene. This CDR3 comprises 13 residues. CDR3 DNA sequence: TGTGCCAGCAGTCGGACAGGGGGATATGAGCAGTACTTC. Its translation: CASSRTGGYEQYF.

V is TRBV4-1 and J is TRBJ2-4, with 7 positions matching TRBD1. After removal of 0 bases from V and 7 bases from J, the junction contained 0 bases not matched to a gene. CDR1 MGHRA and CDR2 YSYEKL come from the germline V gene. The CDR3 covers 13 residues. CDR3 protein: CASSQDRGNIQYF. The CDR3 bases are TGCGCCAGCAGCCAAGACAGGGGGAACATTCAGTACTTC.

The CDR3 loop reads CASSLSGRVRANYGYTF. The CDR3 DNA follows: TGTGCCAGCAGCTTATCCGGCAGGGTCAGAGCTAACTATGGCTACACCTTC. The chain joins TRBV7-3 to TRBJ1-2; maybe TRBD1 (5 bases). Germline CDR1 and CDR2: SGHTA and FQGTGA. The length of the CDR3 is 17 residues. V was cut by 2 bases and J by 0 bases, with 16 bases left in between.

The chain recombines TRBV5-1 with TRBJ1-2, with 10 bases aligning to TRBD1. Germline V lookup: CDR1 SGHRS, CDR2 YFSETQ. The CDR3 is made up of 16 amino acids. Germline trimming cut 4 bases from V and 5 bases from J; bases unmatched to any gene: 11. This CDR3 is CASSARTGGTVYGYTF. The CDR3 region has the DNA TGCGCCAGCAGCGCCCGGACAGGGGGTACAGTATATGGCTACACCTTC.